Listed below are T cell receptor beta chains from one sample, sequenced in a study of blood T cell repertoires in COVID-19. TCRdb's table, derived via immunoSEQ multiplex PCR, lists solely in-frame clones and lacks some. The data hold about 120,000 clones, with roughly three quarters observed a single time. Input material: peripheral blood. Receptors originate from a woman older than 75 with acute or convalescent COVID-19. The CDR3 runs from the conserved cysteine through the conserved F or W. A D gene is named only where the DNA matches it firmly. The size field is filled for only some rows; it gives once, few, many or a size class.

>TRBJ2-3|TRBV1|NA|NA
TGCACCAGCAGCCATTGTAGCGGGGTGCCCTCAGATACGCAGTATTTT
CTSSHCSGVPSDTQYF
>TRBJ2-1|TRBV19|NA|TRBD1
TGTGCCAGCGGACAGGGTAGCTCCTACAATGAGCAGTTCTTC
CASGQGSSYNEQFF
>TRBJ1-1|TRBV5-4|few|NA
TGTGCCAGCAGCTTGAGCTCCGGGACACTGAACACTGAAGCTTTCTTT
CASSLSSGTLNTEAFF
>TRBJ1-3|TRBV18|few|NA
TGTGCCAGCTCCGGAACAGGGATCTCTGGAAACACCATATATTTT
CASSGTGISGNTIYF
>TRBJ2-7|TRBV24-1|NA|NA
TGTGCCACCAGTGACGATACCCTCGGCATAGCCAAGCCTTCCTACGAGCAGTACTTC
CATSDDTLGIAKPSYEQYF
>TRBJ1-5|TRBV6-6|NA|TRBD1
TGTGCCAGCAGTTACGGCGACAGGGGGCGCGCCCAGCCCCAGCATTTT
CASSYGDRGRAQPQHF
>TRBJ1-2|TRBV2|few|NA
TGTGCCAGCAGACCAGCCTCCGGGACAAACTATGGCTACACCTTC
CASRPASGTNYGYTF
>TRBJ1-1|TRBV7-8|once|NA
TGTGCCAGCAGCCTCCCGGCCCGGGGAACAGCGAGGGTAGGAGCTTTCTTT
CASSLPARGTARVGAFF
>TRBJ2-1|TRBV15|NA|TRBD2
TGTGCCACCAGCAGAGAGGCTAGCGGGGGGGCATCCTACAATGAGCAGTTCTTC
CATSREASGGASYNEQFF
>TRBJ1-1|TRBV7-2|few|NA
TGTGCCAGCAGCCACGCGCCGGGGGATCTGGGCACTGAAGCTTTCTTT
CASSHAPGDLGTEAFF
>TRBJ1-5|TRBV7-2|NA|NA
TGTGCCAGCAGCTTAGAAACAGGCAGGCATCAGCCCCAGCATTTT
CASSLETGRHQPQHF
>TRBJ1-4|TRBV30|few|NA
TGTGCCTGGAGTGTACTTGGAGGGGTCAATGAAAAACTGTTTTTT
CAWSVLGGVNEKLFF
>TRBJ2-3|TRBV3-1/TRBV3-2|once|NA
TGTGCCAGCAGCCAACATCCGGACGAGGGAGCGACTAGCACAGATACGCAGTATTTT
CASSQHPDEGATSTDTQYF
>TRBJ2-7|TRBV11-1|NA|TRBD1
TGTGCCAGCAGCCCCGGTAACAGGGGGAACGAGCAGTACTTC
CASSPGNRGNEQYF
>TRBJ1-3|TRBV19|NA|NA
TGTGCCAGTAGTATTGGGGAGCTGACTGGAAACACCATATATTTT
CASSIGELTGNTIYF
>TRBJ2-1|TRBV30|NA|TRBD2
TGTGCCTGGAGTGTCGGGCTAGCGGGAGAATTAGGTGAGCAGTTCTTC
CAWSVGLAGELGEQFF
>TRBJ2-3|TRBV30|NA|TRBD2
TGTGCCTGGGCCCAGCGGGAAAGAGATACGCAGTATTTT
CAWAQRERDTQYF